The 17 T cell receptor beta chains below were found in one sample sequenced in a study of siplizumab effects on memory and regulatory T cells. Assay: immunoSEQ multiplex PCR; the TCRdb copy retains only in-frame clones and omits some. The sample includes some 65,000 clones, 75% to 90% of them seen just once. The sequenced sample consisted of Tregs sorted from blood. Every receptor here comes from a human donor in good health.

The gene calls are TRBV25-1 and TRBJ1-5; D uncertain. Germline loops: CDR1 MGHDK, CDR2 SYGVNS. Trimming cost V 3 bases and J 2 bases, with 5 bases left between them. The CDR3 contains 13 residues. The CDR3 DNA sequence: TGTGCCAGCAGTGACGTGGGCAATCAGCCCCAGCATTTT. The encoded protein is CASSDVGNQPQHF.

V usage is TRBV6-5 and J usage is TRBJ1-2; TRBD1 might be the D (5 bases). V was clipped by 6 bases and J by 3 bases, with 11 bases between them. Per germline, CDR1 MNHEY and CDR2 SVGAGI. The CDR3 consists of 13 residues. CDR3 region: CASRRGRDYGYTF. CDR3 nucleotide sequence: TGTGCCAGCAGGAGGGGCAGGGACTATGGCTACACCTTC.

The chain couples TRBV10-3 to TRBJ2-7; TRBD1 matches 9 bases. CDR3 size: 15 residues. Germline CDR1 ENHRY, CDR2 SYGVKD. Germline trimming cut 4 bases from V and 5 bases from J; bases unmatched to any gene: 9. CDR3 loop: CAISVGTGFFDEQYF. As DNA, the CDR3 is TGTGCCATCAGTGTAGGGACAGGGTTTTTCGACGAGCAGTACTTC.

The rearrangement uses TRBV18 and TRBJ2-5, with TRBD1 as a possible D gene (6 bases). V lost 3 bases and J lost 5, with 10 bases in between. The CDR3 sequence is 13 residues long. Germline loops: CDR1 KGHSH, CDR2 LQKENI. The CDR3 nucleotides read TGTGCCAGCTCACCGGGGGCTTCGGAGACCCAGTACTTC. Encoded protein: CASSPGASETQYF.

V and J are TRBV21-1 and TRBJ2-7; the table's D call, TRBD1, has no DNA check behind it. TRBV21-1 is described as a pseudogene. The CDR3 runs 19 residues. In nucleotides, the CDR3 is TGTGCCAGCAGCAAAGGTTCTAGGACAGGGGGCTCACTCTCCTACGAGCAGTACTTC. Protein product: CASSKGSRTGGSLSYEQYF.

The CDR3 loop reads CASSQFVREGTGELFF. The CDR3 bases are TGCGCCAGCAGCCAATTCGTCCGGGAGGGGACCGGGGAGCTGTTTTTT. V is TRBV4-1 and J is TRBJ2-2; 8 nucleotides align to TRBD2. The CDR3 totals 16 residues. J was trimmed by 5 bases and V by 2 bases; bases with no gene match: 7. Germline CDR1 reads MGHRA; CDR2 reads YSYEKL.

On this clone itself: Different DNA sequences within this sample yield the same CDR3. The chain carries TRBV5-1 and TRBJ2-6; D unclear. The CDR3 has 15 residues. The germline gives CDR1 SGHRS, CDR2 YFSETQ. V was shortened by 0 bases and J by 2 bases, with 6 bases between the two germline ends. The chain's CDR3 is CASSLGGAGANVLTF. The CDR3 nucleotides are TGCGCCAGCAGCTTGGGTGGGGCTGGGGCCAACGTCCTGACTTTC.

The chain joins TRBV5-5 to TRBJ1-2; D ambiguous. Germline CDR1 and CDR2: SGHKS and YYEKEE (reference sequence). The ends were cut back, 9 bases at V and 0 bases at J, with 9 bases in the middle. The CDR3 sequence is 12 residues long. This CDR3 is CATPPANYGYTF. The CDR3, as DNA: TGTGCCACCCCCCCCGCTAACTATGGCTACACCTTC.

The chain links TRBV15 to TRBJ1-5, with D perhaps TRBD1 (5 bases). The CDR3 has 15 amino acids. CDR1 is LNHNV, CDR2 YYDKDF, per germline (reference sequence). V was shortened by 5 bases and J by 3 bases, with 14 bases between the two germline ends. The CDR3 sequence: CATSPKRDLNQPQHF. The CDR3 DNA is TGTGCCACCAGCCCAAAACGGGACCTCAATCAGCCCCAGCATTTT.

This chain connects TRBV5-4 to TRBJ2-3, with TRBD2 matching 7 bases. Germline V gene lookup returns CDR1 SGHNT and CDR2 YYREEE (reference sequence). The CDR3 loop spans 15 amino acids. V gave up 4 bases and J gave up 2 bases; unmatched junction bases: 7. Here the CDR3 DNA reads TGTGCCAGCAGCAGGCTAGCGGAGTTCACAGATACGCAGTATTTT. Amino acid sequence: CASSRLAEFTDTQYF.

V and J are TRBV25-1 and TRBJ2-4; D is unclear. This CDR3 is built from 16 residues. Trimming pared 3 bases from V and 0 bases from J, leaving 12 bases between. Germline CDR1 and CDR2: MGHDK and SYGVNS. The CDR3 spells CASSDGQAIAKNIQYF. CDR3 DNA sequence: TGTGCCAGCAGTGACGGGCAGGCGATAGCCAAAAACATTCAGTACTTC.

CDR3 residues: CASSHRGRRADTQYF. The CDR3 coding sequence is TGTGCCAGCAGCCACCGGGGACGGCGGGCAGATACGCAGTATTTT. The V and J genes are TRBV9 and TRBJ2-3, with D perhaps given as TRBD1 or TRBD2 (5 bases each). Germline loops: CDR1 SGDLS, CDR2 YYNGEE. This CDR3 region has 15 residues. Trimming shortened V by 4 bases and J by 4 bases, and 16 bases separated the two germline ends. Together with reference TRBV9 and TRBJ2-3, the CDR3 gives the full variable domain: DSGVTQTPKHLITATGQRVTLRCSPRSGDLSVYWYQQSLDQGLQFLIQYYNGEERAKGNILERFSAQQFPDLHSELNLSSLELGDSALYFCASSHRGRRADTQYFGPGTRLTVL.

The gene calls are TRBV19 and TRBJ1-1, with unresolved D. The germline V gene encodes CDR1 LNHDA and CDR2 SQIVND (reference sequence). Trimming pared 3 bases from V and 4 bases from J, leaving 12 bases between. The CDR3 runs 14 residues. CDR3 nucleotides: TGTGCCAGTAGTATTGTGTTGAGGCCCACTGAAGCTTTCTTT. It encodes CASSIVLRPTEAFF. Full variable domain (rest looked up from reference TRBV19 and TRBJ1-1): DGGITQSPKYLFRKEGQNVTLSCEQNLNHDAMYWYRQDPGQGLRLIYYSQIVNDFQKGDIAEGYSVSREKKESFPLTVTSAQKNPTAFYLCASSIVLRPTEAFFGQGTRLTVV.

The chain is built from TRBV28 and TRBJ1-5, with TRBD1 identical over 8 bases. This CDR3 contains 15 residues. Trimming removed 6 bases from V and 2 bases from J; junction bases left unmatched: 6. From germline, CDR1 is MDHEN and CDR2 SYDVKM. CDR3 in amino acids: CASSTRGRGNQPQHF. In DNA, the CDR3 is TGTGCCAGCAGCACCAGGGGGCGCGGCAATCAGCCCCAGCATTTT.

This clone was observed a single time. The chain employs TRBV29-1 and TRBJ2-7; D might be TRBD2 (5 bases). This CDR3 is 11 amino acids long. Germline V CDR1 and CDR2: SQVTM, ANQGSEA. Trimming removed 7 bases at V and 4 bases at J, with 11 bases between. CDR3 coding DNA: TGCAGCGCTGGGAGCGGTTACGAGCAGTACTTC. This translates into CSAGSGYEQYF.

The chain recombines TRBV27 with TRBJ2-7, with 8 bases matching TRBD1. The V segment lost 7 bases and the J segment 6 bases; nucleotides outside the gene matches: 8. The germline V gene has CDR1 MNHEY and CDR2 SMNVEV (reference sequence). The CDR3 totals 13 residues. The CDR3 region is CASKTTGVVEQYF. CDR3 in DNA: TGTGCCAGCAAAACGACAGGGGTTGTCGAGCAGTACTTC.

This sequence joins TRBV5-1 and TRBJ2-7; 12 positions match TRBD2. Germline CDR1 is SGHRS and CDR2 is YFSETQ. The CDR3 has 16 amino acids. The V gene end was trimmed by 0 bases and the J gene end by 7 bases; junction bases not matched to a gene: 8. CDR3 in DNA: TGCGCCAGCAGCTTGGTACTAGCGGGGGGAATGGGGGAGCAGTACTTC. Amino acid sequence: CASSLVLAGGMGEQYF.